This T cell receptor (beta chain) was retrieved from a study of control samples from healthy donors and cancer patients. Clones were read by immunoSEQ multiplex PCR, and TCRdb kept only the in-frame ones, dropping some. The repertoire holds fewer than 95,000 clones, more than 85% seen once, with 1.3% in the top ten. This CDR3 region has 16 residues. Germline V gene data show CDR1 as SGHTA and CDR2 as FQGNSA. V lost 1 base to trimming and J lost 1 base, with 14 bases between them. Sequencing was carried out using blood. The chain carries TRBV7-2 and TRBJ2-7; D may be TRBD2 (5 bases). This receptor was taken from a woman between 50 and 59 years old in good health. This chain's CDR3 is CASSLVVVRASYEQYF. In DNA, the CDR3 is TGTGCCAGCAGCTTAGTGGTGGTGCGGGCGTCCTACGAGCAGTACTTC.